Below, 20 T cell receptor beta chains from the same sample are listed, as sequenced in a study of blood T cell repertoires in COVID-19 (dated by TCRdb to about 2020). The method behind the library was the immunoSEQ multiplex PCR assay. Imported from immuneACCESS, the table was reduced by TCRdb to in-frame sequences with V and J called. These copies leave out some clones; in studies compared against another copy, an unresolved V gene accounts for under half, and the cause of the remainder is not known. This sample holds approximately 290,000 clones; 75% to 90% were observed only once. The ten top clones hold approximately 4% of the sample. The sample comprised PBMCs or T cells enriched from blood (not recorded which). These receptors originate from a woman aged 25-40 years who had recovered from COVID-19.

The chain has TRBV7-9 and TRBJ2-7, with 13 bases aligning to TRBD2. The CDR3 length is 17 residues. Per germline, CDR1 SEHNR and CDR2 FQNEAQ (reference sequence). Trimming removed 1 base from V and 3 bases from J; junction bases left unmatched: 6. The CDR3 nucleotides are TGTGCCAGCAGCTTAGGGGCGGGACTAGCGGGGAGCTACGAGCAGTACTTC. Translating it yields CASSLGAGLAGSYEQYF.

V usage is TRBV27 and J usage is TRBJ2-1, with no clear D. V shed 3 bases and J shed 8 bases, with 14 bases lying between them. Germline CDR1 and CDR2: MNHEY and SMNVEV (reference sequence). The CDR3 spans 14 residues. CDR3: CASSFLNAVHEQFF. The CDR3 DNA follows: TGTGCCAGCAGTTTCCTCAACGCGGTCCATGAGCAGTTCTTC.

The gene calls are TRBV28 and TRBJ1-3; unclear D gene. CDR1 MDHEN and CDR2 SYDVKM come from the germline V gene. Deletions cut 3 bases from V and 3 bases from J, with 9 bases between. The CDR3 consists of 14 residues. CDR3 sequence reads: CASSLRRFGNTIYF. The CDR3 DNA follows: TGTGCCAGCAGTTTGCGCAGGTTTGGAAACACCATATATTTT.

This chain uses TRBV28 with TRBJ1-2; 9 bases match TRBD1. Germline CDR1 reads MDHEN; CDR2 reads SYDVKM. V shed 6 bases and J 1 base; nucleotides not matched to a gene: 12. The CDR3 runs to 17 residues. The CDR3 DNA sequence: TGTGCCAGCAGGGGTTATAAGGGACAGGGCCTTAACTATGGCTACACCTTC. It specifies CASRGYKGQGLNYGYTF.

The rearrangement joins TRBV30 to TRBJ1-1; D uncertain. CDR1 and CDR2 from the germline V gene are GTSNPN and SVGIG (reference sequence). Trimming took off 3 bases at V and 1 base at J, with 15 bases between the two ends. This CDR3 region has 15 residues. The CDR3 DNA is TGTGCCTGGAGGGAGAGGTCCCCGGGGAACACTGAAGCTTTCTTT. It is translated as CAWRERSPGNTEAFF.

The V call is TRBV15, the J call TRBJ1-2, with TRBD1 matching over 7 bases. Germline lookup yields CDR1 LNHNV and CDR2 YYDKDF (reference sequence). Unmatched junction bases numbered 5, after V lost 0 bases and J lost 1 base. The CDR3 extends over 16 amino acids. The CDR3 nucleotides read TGTGCCACCAGCAGAGATTGGGACAGCATTAACTATGGCTACACCTTC. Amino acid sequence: CATSRDWDSINYGYTF.

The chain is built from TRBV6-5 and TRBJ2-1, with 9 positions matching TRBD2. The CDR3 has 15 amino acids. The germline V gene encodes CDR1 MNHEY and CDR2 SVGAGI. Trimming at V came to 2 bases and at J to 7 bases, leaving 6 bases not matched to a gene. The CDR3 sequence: CASSYGGRAGNEQFF. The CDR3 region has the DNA TGTGCCAGCAGTTACGGCGGGAGGGCCGGGAATGAGCAGTTCTTC.

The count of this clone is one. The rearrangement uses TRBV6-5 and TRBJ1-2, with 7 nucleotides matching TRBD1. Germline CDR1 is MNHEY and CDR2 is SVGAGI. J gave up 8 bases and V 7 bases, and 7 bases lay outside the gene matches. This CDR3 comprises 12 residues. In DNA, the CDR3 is TGTGCCAGCACCACAGGGGCCTCGGGCTACACCTTC. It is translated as CASTTGASGYTF.

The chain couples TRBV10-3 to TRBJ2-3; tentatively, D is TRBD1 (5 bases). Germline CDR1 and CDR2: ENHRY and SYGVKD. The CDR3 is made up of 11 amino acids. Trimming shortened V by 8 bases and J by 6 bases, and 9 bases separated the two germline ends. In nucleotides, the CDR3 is TGTGCCATCGGTAACAGGGATACGCAGTATTTT. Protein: CAIGNRDTQYF.

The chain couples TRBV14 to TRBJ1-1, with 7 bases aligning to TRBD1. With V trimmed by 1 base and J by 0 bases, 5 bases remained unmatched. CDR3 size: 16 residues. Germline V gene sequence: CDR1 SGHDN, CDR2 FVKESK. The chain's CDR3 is CASSQGGRGVNTEAFF. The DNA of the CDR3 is TGTGCCAGCAGCCAAGGGGGCAGGGGGGTGAACACTGAAGCTTTCTTT.

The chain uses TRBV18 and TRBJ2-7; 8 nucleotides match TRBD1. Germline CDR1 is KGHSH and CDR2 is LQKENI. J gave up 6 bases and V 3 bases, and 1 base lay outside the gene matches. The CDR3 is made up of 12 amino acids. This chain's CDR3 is CASSPTGVEQYF. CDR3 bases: TGTGCCAGCTCACCGACAGGGGTCGAGCAGTACTTC.

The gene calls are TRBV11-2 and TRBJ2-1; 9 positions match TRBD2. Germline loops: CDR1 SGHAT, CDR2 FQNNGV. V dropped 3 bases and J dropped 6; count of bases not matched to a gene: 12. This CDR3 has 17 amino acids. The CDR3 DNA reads TGTGCCAGCAGCTTTGGCGGGGGGGAACTACAAGGCAATGAGCAGTTCTTC. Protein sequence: CASSFGGGELQGNEQFF.

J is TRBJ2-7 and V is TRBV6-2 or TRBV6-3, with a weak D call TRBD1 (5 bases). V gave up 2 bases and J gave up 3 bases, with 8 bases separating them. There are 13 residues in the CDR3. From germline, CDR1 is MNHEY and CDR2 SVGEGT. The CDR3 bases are TGTGCCAGCAGTTACAGGGGCGGCTACGAGCAGTACTTC. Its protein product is CASSYRGGYEQYF.

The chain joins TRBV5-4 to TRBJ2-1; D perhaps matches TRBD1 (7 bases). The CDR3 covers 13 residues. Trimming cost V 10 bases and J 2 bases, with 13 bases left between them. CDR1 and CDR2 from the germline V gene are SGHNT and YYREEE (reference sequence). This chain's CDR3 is CAGQGGAYNEQFF. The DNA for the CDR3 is TGTGCCGGCCAGGGGGGCGCCTACAATGAGCAGTTCTTC.

The DNA of the CDR3 is TGCGCCAGCAGCCCCCCGGGTGCGAACACCGGGGAGCTGTTTTTT. It specifies CASSPPGANTGELFF. The chain joins TRBV4-1 to TRBJ2-2, with D unclear. The CDR3 extends over 15 amino acids. V was shortened by 4 bases and J by 0 bases, with 9 bases between the two germline ends. CDR1 is MGHRA and CDR2 is YSYEKL in the germline V gene.

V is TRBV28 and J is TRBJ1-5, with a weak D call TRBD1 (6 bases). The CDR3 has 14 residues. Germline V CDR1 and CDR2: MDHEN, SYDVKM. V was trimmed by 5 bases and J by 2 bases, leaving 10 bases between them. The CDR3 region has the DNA TGTGCCAGCAGTCACAGGGAACGCAATCAGCCCCAGCATTTT. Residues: CASSHRERNQPQHF.

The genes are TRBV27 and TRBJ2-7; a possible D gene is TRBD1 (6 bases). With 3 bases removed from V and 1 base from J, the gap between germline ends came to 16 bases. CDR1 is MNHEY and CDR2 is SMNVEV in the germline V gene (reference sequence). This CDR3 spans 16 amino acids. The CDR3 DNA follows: TGTGCCAGCAGTTTTTCCTACGCGGACAGTTCCTACGAGCAGTACTTC. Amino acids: CASSFSYADSSYEQYF.

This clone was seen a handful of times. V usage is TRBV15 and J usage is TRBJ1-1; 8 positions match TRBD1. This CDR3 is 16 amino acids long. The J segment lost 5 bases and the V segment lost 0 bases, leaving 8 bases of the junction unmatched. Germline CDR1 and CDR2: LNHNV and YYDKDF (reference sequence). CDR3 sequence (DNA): TGTGCCACCAGCAGAGATAGGGCAGGGGGCATTACTGAAGCTTTCTTT. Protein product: CATSRDRAGGITEAFF.

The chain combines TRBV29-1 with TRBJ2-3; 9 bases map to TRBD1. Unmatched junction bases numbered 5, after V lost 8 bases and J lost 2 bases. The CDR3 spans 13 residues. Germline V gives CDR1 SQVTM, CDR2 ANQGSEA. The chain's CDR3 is CSSGTGSTDTQYF. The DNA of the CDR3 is TGCAGCTCGGGGACAGGGTCCACAGATACGCAGTATTTT.

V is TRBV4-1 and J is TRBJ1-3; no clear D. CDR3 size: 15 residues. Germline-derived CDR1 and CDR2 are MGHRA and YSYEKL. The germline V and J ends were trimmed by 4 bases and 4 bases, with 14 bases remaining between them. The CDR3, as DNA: TGCGCCAGCAGCCCGATGGGAGGGCTCGGAAACACCATATATTTT. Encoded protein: CASSPMGGLGNTIYF.